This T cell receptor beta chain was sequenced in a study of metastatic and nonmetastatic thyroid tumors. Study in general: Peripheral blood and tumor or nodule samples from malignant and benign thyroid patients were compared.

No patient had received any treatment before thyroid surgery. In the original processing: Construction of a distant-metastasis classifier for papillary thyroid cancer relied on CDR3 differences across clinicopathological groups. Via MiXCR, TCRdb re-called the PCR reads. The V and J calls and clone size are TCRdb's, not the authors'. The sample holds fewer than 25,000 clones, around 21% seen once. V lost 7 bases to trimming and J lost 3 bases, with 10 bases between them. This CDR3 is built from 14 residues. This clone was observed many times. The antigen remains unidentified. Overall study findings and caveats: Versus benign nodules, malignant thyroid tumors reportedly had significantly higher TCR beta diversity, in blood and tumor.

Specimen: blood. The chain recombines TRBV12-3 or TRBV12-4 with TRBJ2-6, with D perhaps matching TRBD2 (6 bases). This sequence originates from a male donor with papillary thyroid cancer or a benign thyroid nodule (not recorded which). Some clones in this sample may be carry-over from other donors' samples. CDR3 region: CASTGDGGANVLTF. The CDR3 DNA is TGTGCCAGCACGGGGGATGGTGGGGCCAACGTCCTGACTTTC.